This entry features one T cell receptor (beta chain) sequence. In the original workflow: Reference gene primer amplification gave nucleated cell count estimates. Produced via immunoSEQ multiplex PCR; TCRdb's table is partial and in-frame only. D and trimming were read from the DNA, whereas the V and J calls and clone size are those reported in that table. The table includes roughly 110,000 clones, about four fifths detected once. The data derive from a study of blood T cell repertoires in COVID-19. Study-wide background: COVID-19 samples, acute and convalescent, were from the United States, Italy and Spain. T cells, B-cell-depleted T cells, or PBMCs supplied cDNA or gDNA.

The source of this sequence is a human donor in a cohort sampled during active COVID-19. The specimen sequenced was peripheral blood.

The CDR3 DNA reads as TGCGCCAGCAGCGCGGGGACAGGGGGTTTCGGCAATCAGCCCCAGCATTTT. As protein: CASSAGTGGFGNQPQHF. This chain links TRBV5-1 with TRBJ1-5, with 11 bases identical to TRBD1. This CDR3 is built from 17 residues. Germline loops: CDR1 SGHRS, CDR2 YFSETQ. The V segment lost 4 bases and the J segment 2 bases; nucleotides outside the gene matches: 8.